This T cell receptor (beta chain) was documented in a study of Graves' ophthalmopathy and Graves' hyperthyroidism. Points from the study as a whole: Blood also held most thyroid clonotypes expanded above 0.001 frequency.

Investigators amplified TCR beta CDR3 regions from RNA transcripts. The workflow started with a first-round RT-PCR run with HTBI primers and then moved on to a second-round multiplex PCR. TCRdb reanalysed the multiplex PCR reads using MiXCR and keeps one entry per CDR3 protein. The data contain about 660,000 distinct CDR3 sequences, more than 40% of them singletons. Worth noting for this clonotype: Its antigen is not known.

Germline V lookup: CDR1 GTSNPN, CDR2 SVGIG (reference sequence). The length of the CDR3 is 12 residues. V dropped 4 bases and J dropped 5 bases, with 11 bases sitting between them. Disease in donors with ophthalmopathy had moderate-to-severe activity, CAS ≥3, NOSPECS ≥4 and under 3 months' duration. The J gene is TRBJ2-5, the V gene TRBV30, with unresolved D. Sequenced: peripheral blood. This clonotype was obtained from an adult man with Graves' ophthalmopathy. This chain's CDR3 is CAWTMSGETQYF. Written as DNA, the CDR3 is TGTGCCTGGACCATGAGTGGTGAGACCCAGTACTTC.